Below, 6 T cell receptor beta chains from the same sample are listed, as sequenced in a study of healthy donors' naive CD4 and CD8 T cells. Each TCR library used 500 ng of total RNA and a linear amplification protocol. TCRdb ran MiXCR on the reads and lists one entry per CDR3 protein. This sample has approximately 180,000 distinct CDR3 sequences; under 85% occur once, and the top ten carry about 2.3%. Sequencing was performed on naive CD4+ and CD8+ T cells sorted from blood, pooled from several donors. The receptors come from a pool of human donors in good health; the sample pools cells from several healthy donors.

This clonotype appeared a single time. DNA of the CDR3: TGCAGCGTCGTCGGGGAGTATGAAGCTTTCTTT. Protein product: CSVVGEYEAFF. J is TRBJ1-1 and V is TRBV29-1, with unresolved D. The V gene's germline CDR1 is SQVTM and CDR2 ANQGSEA. V gave up 6 bases and J gave up 7 bases, with 12 bases separating them. The CDR3 totals 11 residues.

The chain employs TRBV5-1 and TRBJ2-7; TRBD2 matches 10 bases. The CDR3 length is 17 residues. CDR1 is SGHRS, CDR2 YFSETQ, per germline. V was clipped by 4 bases and J by 2 bases; unmatched bases: 12. CDR3 coding DNA: TGCGCCAGCAGCCCTGGGGCTAGCGGGGGCCAAACCTACGAGCAGTACTTC. Its translation: CASSPGASGGQTYEQYF.

The chain joins TRBV29-1 to TRBJ2-1; no clear D. This CDR3 spans 12 amino acids. Trimming removed 8 bases from V and 8 bases from J, with 16 bases in between. Germline assignment: CDR1 SQVTM and CDR2 ANQGSEA. The CDR3, as DNA: TGCAGCATCACCCCCCAGGTGGATGAGCAGTTCTTC. Its translation: CSITPQVDEQFF.

V gene TRBV29-1 combines with J gene TRBJ2-2; 9 positions match TRBD1. The germline gives CDR1 SQVTM, CDR2 ANQGSEA. The V gene end was trimmed by 4 bases and the J gene end by 6 bases; junction bases not matched to a gene: 12. The CDR3 sequence is 16 residues long. The CDR3 reads CSVALSGTGIAGELFF. The CDR3 region has the DNA TGCAGCGTTGCGTTATCCGGGACAGGGATCGCCGGGGAGCTGTTTTTT.

Only one count was recorded for this clonotype. This rearrangement joins TRBV15 to TRBJ2-1; TRBD2 agrees at 10 bases. The ends lost 0 bases at V and 4 bases at J; junction bases unmatched: 9. The CDR3 extends over 18 amino acids. The germline gives CDR1 LNHNV, CDR2 YYDKDF (reference sequence). The DNA of the CDR3 is TGTGCCACCAGCAGAGATCTACTGGGGACTAGCGTGTACAATGAGCAGTTCTTC. Translated: CATSRDLLGTSVYNEQFF.

The V and J genes are TRBV18 and TRBJ1-1, with 7 bases fitting TRBD1. This CDR3 region has 16 residues. J lost 1 base, V lost 2 bases, and 7 bases had no gene match. The germline V gene encodes CDR1 KGHSH and CDR2 LQKENI. CDR3: CASSPLQGRPNTEAFF. The CDR3 DNA reads TGTGCCAGCTCACCATTACAGGGGCGACCGAACACTGAAGCTTTCTTT. Variable domain in full (rest from reference TRBV18 and TRBJ1-1): NAGVMQNPRHLVRRRGQEARLRCSPMKGHSHVYWYRQLPEEGLKFMVYLQKENIIDESGMPKERFSAEFPKEGPSILRIQQVVRGDSAAYFCASSPLQGRPNTEAFFGQGTRLTVV.